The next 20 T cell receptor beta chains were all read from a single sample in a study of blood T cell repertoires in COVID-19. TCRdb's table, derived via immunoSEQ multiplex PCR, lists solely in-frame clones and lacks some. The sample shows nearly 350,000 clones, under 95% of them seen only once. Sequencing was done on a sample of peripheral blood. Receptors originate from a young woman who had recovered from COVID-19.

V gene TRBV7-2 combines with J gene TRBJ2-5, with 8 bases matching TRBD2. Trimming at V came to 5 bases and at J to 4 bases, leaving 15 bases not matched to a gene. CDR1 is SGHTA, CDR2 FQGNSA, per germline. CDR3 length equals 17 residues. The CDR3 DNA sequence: TGTGCCAGCAGCCACTCTGGACTAGCTGGAGTCGGAGAGACCCAGTACTTC. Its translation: CASSHSGLAGVGETQYF.

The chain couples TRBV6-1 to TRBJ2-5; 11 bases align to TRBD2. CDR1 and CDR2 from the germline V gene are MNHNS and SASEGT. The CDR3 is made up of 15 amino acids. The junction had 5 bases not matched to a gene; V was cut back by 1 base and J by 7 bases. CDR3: CASSEGGLAAMTQYF. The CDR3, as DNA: TGTGCCAGCAGTGAAGGGGGACTAGCGGCCATGACCCAGTACTTC.

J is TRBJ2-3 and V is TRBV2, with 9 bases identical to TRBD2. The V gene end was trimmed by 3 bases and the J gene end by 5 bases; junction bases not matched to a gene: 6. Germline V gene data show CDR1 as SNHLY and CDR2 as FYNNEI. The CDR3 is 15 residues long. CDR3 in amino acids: CASSDSGSGGDTQYF. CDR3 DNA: TGTGCCAGCAGTGATAGCGGGAGTGGGGGAGATACGCAGTATTTT.

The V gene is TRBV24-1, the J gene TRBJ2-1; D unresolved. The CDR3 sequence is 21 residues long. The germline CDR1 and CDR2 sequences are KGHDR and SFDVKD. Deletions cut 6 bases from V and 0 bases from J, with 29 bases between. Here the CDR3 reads CATSKQRIRSPAISSYNEQFF. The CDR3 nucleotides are TGTGCCACCAGTAAGCAGCGAATCCGTTCACCCGCGATCAGCTCCTACAATGAGCAGTTCTTC.

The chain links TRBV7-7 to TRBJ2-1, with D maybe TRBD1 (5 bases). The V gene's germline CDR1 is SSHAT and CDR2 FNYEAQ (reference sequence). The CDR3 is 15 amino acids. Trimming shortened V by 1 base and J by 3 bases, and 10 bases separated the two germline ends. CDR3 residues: CASSLDRNIYNEQFF. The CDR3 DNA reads TGTGCCAGCAGCTTAGACAGGAATATCTACAATGAGCAGTTCTTC. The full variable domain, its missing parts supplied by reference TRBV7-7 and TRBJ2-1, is GAGVSQSPRYKVTKRGQDVTLRCDPISSHATLYWYQQALGQGPEFLTYFNYEAQPDKSGLPSDRFSAERPEGSISTLTIQRTEQRDSAMYRCASSLDRNIYNEQFFGPGTRLTVL.

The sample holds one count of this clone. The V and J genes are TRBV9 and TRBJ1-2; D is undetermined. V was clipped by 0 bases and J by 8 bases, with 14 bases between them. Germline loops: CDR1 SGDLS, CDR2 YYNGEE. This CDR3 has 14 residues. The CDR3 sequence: CASSVGTAGGGYTF. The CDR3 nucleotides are TGTGCCAGCAGCGTAGGCACAGCCGGTGGCGGCTACACCTTC.

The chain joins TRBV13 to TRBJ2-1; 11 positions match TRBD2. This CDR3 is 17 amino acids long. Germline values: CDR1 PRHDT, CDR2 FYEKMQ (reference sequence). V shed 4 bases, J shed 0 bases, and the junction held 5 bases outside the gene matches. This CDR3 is CASSSGTSGHSYNEQFF. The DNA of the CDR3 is TGTGCCAGCAGCTCAGGGACTAGCGGACACTCCTACAATGAGCAGTTCTTC. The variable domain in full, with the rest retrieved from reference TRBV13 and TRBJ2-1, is AAGVIQSPRHLIKEKRETATLKCYPIPRHDTVYWYQQGPGQDPQFLISFYEKMQSDKGSIPDRFSAQQFSDYHSELNMSSLELGDSALYFCASSSGTSGHSYNEQFFGPGTRLTVL.

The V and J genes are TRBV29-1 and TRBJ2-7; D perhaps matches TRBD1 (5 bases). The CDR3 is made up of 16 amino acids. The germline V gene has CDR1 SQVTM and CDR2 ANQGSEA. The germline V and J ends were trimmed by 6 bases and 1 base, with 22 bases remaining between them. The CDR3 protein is CSVENPMTVASYEQYV. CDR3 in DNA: TGCAGCGTCGAGAATCCAATGACAGTCGCATCCTACGAGCAGTACGTC.

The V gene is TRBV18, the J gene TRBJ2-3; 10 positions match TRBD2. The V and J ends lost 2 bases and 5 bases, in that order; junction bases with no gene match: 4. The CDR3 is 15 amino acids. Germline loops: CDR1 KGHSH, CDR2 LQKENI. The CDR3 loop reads CASSPLAGGKDTQYF. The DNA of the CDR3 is TGTGCCAGCTCACCATTAGCGGGAGGAAAAGATACGCAGTATTTT.

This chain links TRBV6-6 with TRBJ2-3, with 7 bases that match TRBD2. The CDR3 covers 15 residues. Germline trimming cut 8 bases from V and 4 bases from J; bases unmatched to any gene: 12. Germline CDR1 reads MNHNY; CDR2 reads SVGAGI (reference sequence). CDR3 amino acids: CASWRSREVADTQYF. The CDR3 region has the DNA TGTGCCAGCTGGCGATCTCGGGAGGTTGCAGATACGCAGTATTTT.

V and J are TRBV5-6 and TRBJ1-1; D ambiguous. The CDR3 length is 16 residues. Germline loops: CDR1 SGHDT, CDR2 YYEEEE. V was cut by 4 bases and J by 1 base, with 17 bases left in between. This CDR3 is CASSLRLLPWNTEAFF. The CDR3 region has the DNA TGTGCCAGCAGCCTACGACTGCTCCCCTGGAACACTGAAGCTTTCTTT. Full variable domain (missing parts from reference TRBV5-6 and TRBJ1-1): DAGVTQSPTHLIKTRGQQVTLRCSPKSGHDTVSWYQQALGQGPQFIFQYYEEEERQRGNFPDRFSGHQFPNYSSELNVNALLLGDSALYLCASSLRLLPWNTEAFFGQGTRLTVV.

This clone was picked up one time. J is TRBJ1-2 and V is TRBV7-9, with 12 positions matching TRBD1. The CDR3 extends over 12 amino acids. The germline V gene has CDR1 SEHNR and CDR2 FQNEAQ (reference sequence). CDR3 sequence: CAAGQGAFGYTF. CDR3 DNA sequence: TGTGCAGCGGGACAGGGGGCATTTGGCTACACCTTC.

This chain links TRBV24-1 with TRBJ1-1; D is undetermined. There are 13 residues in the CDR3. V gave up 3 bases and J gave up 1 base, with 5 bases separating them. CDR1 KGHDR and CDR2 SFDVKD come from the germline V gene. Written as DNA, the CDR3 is TGTGCCACCAGTGATCCATGGAACACTGAAGCTTTCTTT. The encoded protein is CATSDPWNTEAFF.

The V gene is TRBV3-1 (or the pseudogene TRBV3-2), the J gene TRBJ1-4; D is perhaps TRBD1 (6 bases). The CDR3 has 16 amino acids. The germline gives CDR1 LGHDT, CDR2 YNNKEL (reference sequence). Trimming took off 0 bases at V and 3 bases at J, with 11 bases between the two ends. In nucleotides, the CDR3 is TGTGCCAGCAGCCAAGATAGGGACACGGCTAATGAAAAACTGTTTTTT. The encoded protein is CASSQDRDTANEKLFF.

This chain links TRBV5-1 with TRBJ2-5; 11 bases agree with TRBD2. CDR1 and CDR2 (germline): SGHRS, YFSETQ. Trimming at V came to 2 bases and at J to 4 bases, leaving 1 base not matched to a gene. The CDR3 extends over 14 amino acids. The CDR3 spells CASSLTSGRETQYF. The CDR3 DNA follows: TGCGCCAGCAGCTTAACTAGCGGGAGAGAGACCCAGTACTTC.

The CDR3: CASSLVAERAQSGKTQYF. DNA for the CDR3: TGTGCCAGCAGCTTAGTCGCCGAGCGGGCCCAGAGCGGAAAGACCCAGTACTTC. The V call is TRBV7-2, the J call TRBJ2-5; the D gene is possibly TRBD2 (6 bases). CDR1 is SGHTA and CDR2 is FQGNSA in the germline V gene. This CDR3 region has 18 residues. V lost 1 base and J lost 6, with 24 bases in between.

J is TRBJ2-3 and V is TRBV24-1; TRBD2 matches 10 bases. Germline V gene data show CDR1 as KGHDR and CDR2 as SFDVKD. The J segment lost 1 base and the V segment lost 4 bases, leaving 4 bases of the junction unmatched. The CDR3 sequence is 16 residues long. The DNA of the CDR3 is TGTGCCACCAGTGACACCGGGACTAGCGGCACAGATACGCAGTATTTT. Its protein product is CATSDTGTSGTDTQYF.

The CDR3 DNA is TGTGCCAGCAGCCAAGCGGGCGGGAGAAGGGAGACCCAGTACTTC. Protein sequence: CASSQAGGRRETQYF. The chain employs TRBV3-1 (or the pseudogene TRBV3-2) and TRBJ2-5; 7 bases match TRBD2. Germline V lookup: CDR1 LGHDT, CDR2 YNNKEL (reference sequence). Trimming took 1 base from V and 5 from J; bases not matched to a gene: 7. CDR3 length equals 15 residues.

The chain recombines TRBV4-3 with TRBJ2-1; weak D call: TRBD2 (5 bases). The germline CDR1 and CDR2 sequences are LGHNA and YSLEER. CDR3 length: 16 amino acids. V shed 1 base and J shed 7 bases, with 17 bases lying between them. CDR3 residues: CASSQVSHVRGNEQFF. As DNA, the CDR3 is TGCGCCAGCAGCCAAGTAAGCCACGTGAGAGGGAATGAGCAGTTCTTC.

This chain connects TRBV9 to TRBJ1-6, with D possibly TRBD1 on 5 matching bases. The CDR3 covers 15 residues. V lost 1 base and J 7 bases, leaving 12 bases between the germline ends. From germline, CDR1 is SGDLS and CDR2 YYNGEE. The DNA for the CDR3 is TGTGCCAGCAGCGTAAGTGGGGGGAACAATTCACCCCTCCACTTT. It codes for CASSVSGGNNSPLHF. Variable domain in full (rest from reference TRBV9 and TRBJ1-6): DSGVTQTPKHLITATGQRVTLRCSPRSGDLSVYWYQQSLDQGLQFLIQYYNGEERAKGNILERFSAQQFPDLHSELNLSSLELGDSALYFCASSVSGGNNSPLHFGNGTRLTVT.